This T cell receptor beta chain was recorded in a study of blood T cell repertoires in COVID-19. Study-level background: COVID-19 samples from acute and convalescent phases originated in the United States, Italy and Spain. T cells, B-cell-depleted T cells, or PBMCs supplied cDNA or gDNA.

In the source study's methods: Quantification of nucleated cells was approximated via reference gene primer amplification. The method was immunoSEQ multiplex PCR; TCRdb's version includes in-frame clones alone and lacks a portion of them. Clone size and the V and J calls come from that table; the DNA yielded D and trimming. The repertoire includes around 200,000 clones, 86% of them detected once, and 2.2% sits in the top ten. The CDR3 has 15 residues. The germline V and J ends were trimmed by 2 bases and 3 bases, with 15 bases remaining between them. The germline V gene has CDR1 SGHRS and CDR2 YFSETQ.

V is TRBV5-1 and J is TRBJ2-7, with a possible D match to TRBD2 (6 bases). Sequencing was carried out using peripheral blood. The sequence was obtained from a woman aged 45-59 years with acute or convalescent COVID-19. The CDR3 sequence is CASSFPGGGIYEQYF. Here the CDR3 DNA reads TGCGCCAGCAGCTTCCCCGGTGGAGGGATCTACGAGCAGTACTTC.